This T cell receptor beta chain was captured in a study of CD8+ T cells in alopecia areata. For the study at large: Oral tofacitinib, 5 to 10 mg twice daily, was given in an open-label trial. Tofacitinib treatment spanned 6 to 18 months, with 6 months off drug afterward. The study's findings and limits: Scalp samples also yield sequences of resident alphabeta T cells from normal skin. Clonality in lesional scalp, especially alopecia totalis/universalis, exceeded that of normal scalp.

This clone was found once. No antigen is known for it. RNA was extracted and reverse transcribed into cDNA as the sequencing template. Clones were read by immunoSEQ multiplex PCR, and TCRdb kept only the in-frame ones, dropping some. The sample lists approximately 12,000 clones, more than 45% occurring once. The study team obtained lesional scalp punch biopsies and peripheral blood from alopecia areata patients. Looked up from germline, CDR1 is MNHNS and CDR2 is SASEGT. The CDR3 spans 16 residues. Between the trimmed V and J ends, which lost 1 base and 3 bases, there was a span of 16 bases. The chain couples TRBV6-1 to TRBJ2-7, with D possibly matching TRBD2 (5 bases). The sample consisted of skin. The clonotype comes from a human donor with alopecia areata. The CDR3 loop is CASSEESHGAVYEQYF. For the CDR3, the DNA is TGTGCCAGCAGTGAAGAGAGCCATGGAGCGGTCTACGAGCAGTACTTC.